This T cell receptor beta chain derives from a study of Graves' ophthalmopathy and Graves' hyperthyroidism (dated by TCRdb to between 2018 and 2020). Notes on the research overall: Peripheral blood was collected at initial diagnosis, prior to any treatment. The approximately 95 discovery patients were divided at random into training and test sets in a 7:3 ratio. TCR beta repertoire signatures were used to distinguish Graves' ophthalmopathy from Graves' hyperthyroidism and to predict progression to ophthalmopathy. In total, around 130 blood samples were TCR-sequenced: under 45 ophthalmopathy, roughly 80 hyperthyroidism and around 17 hyperthyroidism-to-ophthalmopathy patients. After sampling, hyperthyroidism patients received methimazole starting at 30 mg daily, and ophthalmopathy patients received high-dose intravenous methylprednisolone. For independent validation, a separate cohort was made up of around 19 hyperthyroidism patients plus 17 patients who later progressed from hyperthyroidism to ophthalmopathy. To explore V-J signatures that distinguish ophthalmopathy from hyperthyroidism, a discovery set of 90 to 100 patients was enrolled, made up of 40 to 45 with ophthalmopathy and under 65 with stable hyperthyroidism. In roughly 6 hyperthyroidism patients, T-cell repertoires of thyroid tissue and blood were compared. Summary of the overall study and its limitations: No statistical method was used to set the sample size in advance, and the investigators knew which group each participant was assigned to. The 13-signature model separated ophthalmopathy from stable hyperthyroidism with over 85% sensitivity and around 84% specificity in cross-validation, and 80%/75% in the test set. Most expanded thyroid clonotypes with a frequency above 0.001 also appeared in blood, which suggests that blood repertoires may reflect the immune response in the thyroid. In validation, the model predicted ophthalmopathy progression with 55% to 71% sensitivity and roughly 72% specificity; 12 predicted patients were CT-confirmed with GO in a median of about 6.2 months.

For repertoire sequencing, the TCR beta CDR3 regions were amplified from RNA transcripts. A first-round RT-PCR used HTBI primers with the Qiagen OneStep RT-PCR kit, followed by a second-round multiplex PCR, size selection and purification. Libraries were sequenced on an Illumina HiSeq2000 using paired-end 100 bp reads. The original methods were these. Reads were processed with SOAPnuke, discarding reads with adapters, uncalled bases, mean Phred below 15, or no exact constant-primer or identifier match. COPE v1.2.5 was used to merge the high-quality paired reads. Unique nucleotide sequences were defined as clonotypes and aligned to IMGT TRB V, D and J references using MiTCR v1.1. Analysis was restricted to V-J combinations with a frequency above 0.0001, which covered roughly 99% of repertoires. A TCR clonal expansion and chaos score per V-J combination was defined as the ratio of F50 clonal expansion to chaos observed in the TCRdist matrix. Welch's t-statistics and random forest were used to narrow the features down to around 12 V-J combinations, which were then fed into a naive Bayes classifier. Thyroid-blood repertoire similarity was quantified with the Morisita-Horn index. TCRdb cleaned the public reads at Q25 with fastp, built clones with MiXCR and kept in-frame beta chains. For every CDR3 protein sequence, its rows merge into one entry that carries the most common genes and DNA. The V and J calls follow TCRdb's processing rather than the paper's. Present in this sample are about 210,000 distinct CDR3 sequences, approximately 29% of which were seen just once. The top ten clonotypes cover about 8.2% of the sample.

The germline ends are 18 bases apart after V is trimmed by 5 bases and J by 8 bases. The CDR3, from cysteine to phenylalanine, totals 14 residues. Only the CDR3 part of the read is kept: 42 bases, read in frame from the first base. CDR1 SGHTA and CDR2 FQGNSA were looked up in the germline V gene. Concerning this clonotype itself: The antigen it recognizes is unknown. Base qualities are not at hand, and no much larger clone is one base apart.

Ophthalmopathy patients were characterized by moderately to severely active disease, a Clinical Activity Score of at least 3, a NOSPECS grade of at least 4, and a disease duration under 3 months. Anyone with other autoimmune diseases, uncontrolled infections, pregnancy or lactation was excluded from the study. Clinical symptoms, serum thyroxine, TRAb, thyroid ultrasound and orbital computed tomography were used for diagnosis. Ficoll-Paque density gradient centrifugation was used to isolate PBMCs from 10 ml of fresh peripheral blood. Total RNA was extracted with Trizol reagent and quality-checked on an Agilent 2100 Bioanalyzer.

The receptor chain draws on TRBV7-2 and TRBJ1-2; the D segment cannot be called with confidence. Material: peripheral blood. This clonotype was obtained from a man in his fifties with Graves' ophthalmopathy. Donor details come from another sample of the same person, matched by shared clones. CDR3 protein: CASSIKASFRGYTF. The sequence in DNA is TGTGCCAGCAGCATAAAGGCCAGCTTCAGAGGCTACACCTTC.